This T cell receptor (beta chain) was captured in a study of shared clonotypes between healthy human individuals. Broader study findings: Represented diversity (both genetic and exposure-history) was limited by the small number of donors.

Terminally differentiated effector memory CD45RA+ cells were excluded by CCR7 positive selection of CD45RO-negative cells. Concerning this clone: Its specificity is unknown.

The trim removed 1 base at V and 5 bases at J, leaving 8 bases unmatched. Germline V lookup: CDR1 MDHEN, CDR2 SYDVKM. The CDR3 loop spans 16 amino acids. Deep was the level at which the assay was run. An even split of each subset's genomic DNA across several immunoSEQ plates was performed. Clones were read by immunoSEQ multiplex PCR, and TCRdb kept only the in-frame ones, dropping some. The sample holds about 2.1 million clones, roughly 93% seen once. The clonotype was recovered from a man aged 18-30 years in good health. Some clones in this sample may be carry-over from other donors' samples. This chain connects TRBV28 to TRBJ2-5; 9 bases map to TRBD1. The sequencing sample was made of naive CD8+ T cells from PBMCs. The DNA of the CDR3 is TGTGCCAGCAGTTTATCGGGACAGGGTGTCGAGGAGACCCAGTACTTC. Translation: CASSLSGQGVEETQYF.